One and the same sample provided the 22 T cell receptor beta chains below, sequenced in a study of cytomegalovirus exposure and HLA in healthy donors. Profiling relied on immunoSEQ multiplex PCR, and the TCRdb table lists in-frame clones only, not all of them. The sample includes approximately 200,000 clones, about 79% of them seen just once. Specimen: PBMCs. These TCRs come from a woman in her 30s in good health and CMV-seropositive.

The chain couples TRBV5-1 to TRBJ2-7; a weak D match, TRBD1 (6 bases). The germline gives CDR1 SGHRS, CDR2 YFSETQ. The CDR3 totals 17 residues. Trimming stripped 0 bases from V and 0 bases from J, with 16 bases between. In DNA, the CDR3 is TGCGCCAGCAGCTTGGTGCAGGGGACGATCCTCTCCTACGAGCAGTACTTC. Protein sequence: CASSLVQGTILSYEQYF.

The chain employs TRBV19 and TRBJ2-2; TRBD2 agrees at 9 bases. Trimming cost V 5 bases and J 6 bases; bases outside gene matches: 10. This CDR3 has 16 amino acids. CDR1 and CDR2 (germline): LNHDA, SQIVND (reference sequence). In DNA, the CDR3 is TGTGCCAGTAGTCTATTAGCGGGAGAAGCCCCCGGGGAGCTGTTTTTT. Its protein product is CASSLLAGEAPGELFF.

The gene calls are TRBV25-1 and TRBJ1-2, with D tentatively TRBD1 (5 bases). The V end was cut by 3 bases, the J end by 8 bases, with 22 bases between. The germline V gene encodes CDR1 MGHDK and CDR2 SYGVNS. CDR3 length equals 16 residues. The CDR3, as DNA: TGTGCCAGCAGTGAGTCTATAGGCCAGGGATCCGGCGGCTACACCTTC. Its protein is CASSESIGQGSGGYTF.

The rearrangement joins TRBV29-1 to TRBJ2-7; TRBD2 matches 13 bases. The CDR3 is made up of 15 amino acids. Germline V gene sequence: CDR1 SQVTM, CDR2 ANQGSEA. The V segment lost 6 bases and the J segment 2 bases; nucleotides outside the gene matches: 7. Here the CDR3 DNA reads TGCAGCGTGGTGGGACTAGCGGGGAGCCCCTACGAGCAGTACTTC. The encoded protein is CSVVGLAGSPYEQYF.

This clone was observed at least ten times. The chain is built from TRBV28 and TRBJ1-1, with D uncertain. The CDR3 length is 14 residues. The germline V gene has CDR1 MDHEN and CDR2 SYDVKM. V lost 5 bases to trimming and J lost 6 bases, with 16 bases between them. CDR3 protein: CASSPPLEYSEAFF. In DNA form, the CDR3 reads TGTGCCAGCAGTCCCCCTTTGGAGTACTCTGAAGCTTTCTTT.

J is TRBJ2-1 and V is TRBV5-1; tentative D call: TRBD2 (5 bases). Germline lookup yields CDR1 SGHRS and CDR2 YFSETQ. The CDR3 is 13 residues long. V was shortened by 0 bases and J by 8 bases, with 9 bases between the two germline ends. The DNA of the CDR3 is TGCGCCAGCAGCTTGGCTAGCCGGGATGAGCAGTTCTTC. The encoded protein is CASSLASRDEQFF.

This chain connects TRBV2 to TRBJ2-1, with a weak D call TRBD2 (5 bases). V was clipped by 8 bases and J by 5 bases, with 16 bases between them. Per the germline V gene, CDR1 is SNHLY and CDR2 is FYNNEI. The CDR3 runs to 14 residues. The CDR3 protein is CASLGGASDNEQFF. The CDR3, as DNA: TGTGCCAGCCTCGGAGGAGCGAGTGACAATGAGCAGTTCTTC.

The chain combines TRBV5-5 with TRBJ2-5; 15 nucleotides match TRBD2. V shed 3 bases, J shed 7 bases, and the junction held 4 bases outside the gene matches. CDR1 and CDR2 (germline): SGHKS, YYEKEE (reference sequence). The CDR3 has 15 residues. CDR3 in amino acids: CASSWTSGRDRTQYF. The CDR3 coding sequence is TGTGCCAGCAGCTGGACTAGCGGGAGGGATAGGACCCAGTACTTC.

This chain joins TRBV7-8 and TRBJ2-1; D may be TRBD2 (6 bases). Germline V CDR1 and CDR2: SGHVS, FQNEAQ. V was pared by 4 bases and J by 6 bases, with 10 bases between. The CDR3 totals 13 residues. For the CDR3, the DNA is TGTGCCAGCAGCTCGGACTATGTCAATGAGCAGTTCTTC. It yields the protein CASSSDYVNEQFF.

This clone has a handful of counts. The chain is built from TRBV5-1 and TRBJ1-2; maybe TRBD1 (6 bases). CDR1 is SGHRS, CDR2 YFSETQ, per germline. This CDR3 region has 14 residues. Trimming shortened V by 5 bases and J by 5 bases, and 16 bases separated the two germline ends. CDR3 nucleotide sequence: TGCGCCAGCAGTCACGCACAGGGTACATATGGCTACACCTTC. Residues: CASSHAQGTYGYTF.

This clone was recorded at least ten times. The rearrangement uses TRBV18 and TRBJ1-5, with D perhaps matching TRBD1 (5 bases). This CDR3 contains 16 residues. Trimming pared 0 bases from V and 3 bases from J, leaving 12 bases between. The germline gives CDR1 KGHSH, CDR2 LQKENI. The CDR3 spells CASSPPGGPYNQPQHF. Written as DNA, the CDR3 is TGTGCCAGCTCACCACCCGGGGGACCCTACAATCAGCCCCAGCATTTT.

V gene TRBV5-1 combines with J gene TRBJ2-3; the D gene is possibly TRBD1 (6 bases). CDR3 length equals 15 residues. Per germline, CDR1 SGHRS and CDR2 YFSETQ. Trimming pared 7 bases from V and 5 bases from J, leaving 20 bases between. In DNA, the CDR3 is TGCGCCAGCGCAACCTTCTCAGGGGCCATAGATACGCAGTATTTT. It yields the protein CASATFSGAIDTQYF.

The chain uses TRBV27 and TRBJ2-3; 13 bases fit TRBD2. The CDR3 runs to 14 residues. Unmatched junction bases numbered 7, after V lost 10 bases and J lost 6 bases. Germline CDR1 is MNHEY and CDR2 is SMNVEV (reference sequence). CDR3 coding DNA: TGTGCCACTACGACTAGCGGGAGGTCGGATACGCAGTATTTT. The encoded protein is CATTTSGRSDTQYF.

This clone was detected once. The chain couples TRBV4-2 to TRBJ2-5, with 7 bases that match TRBD2. This CDR3 spans 15 amino acids. Looked up from germline, CDR1 is LGHNA and CDR2 is YNFKEQ. V was pared by 4 bases and J by 5 bases, with 10 bases of the junction left unmatched. The CDR3 loop reads CASSPRDYERETQYF. The DNA for the CDR3 is TGTGCCAGCAGCCCCCGGGACTACGAAAGGGAGACCCAGTACTTC.

Here the CDR3 DNA reads TGCAGCGTTGCCTACCTGAACTATGGCTACACCTTC. Protein sequence: CSVAYLNYGYTF. This chain joins TRBV29-1 and TRBJ1-2; D call uncertain. CDR3 length: 12 residues. Germline lookup yields CDR1 SQVTM and CDR2 ANQGSEA. V was cut by 4 bases and J by 2 bases, with 8 bases left in between. Full variable domain (outside the CDR3, taken from reference TRBV29-1 and TRBJ1-2): SAVISQKPSRDICQRGTSLTIQCQVDSQVTMMFWYRQQPGQSLTLIATANQGSEATYESGFVIDKFPISRPNLTFSTLTVSNMSPEDSSIYLCSVAYLNYGYTFGSGTRLTVV.

This clone was detected only once. The rearrangement links TRBV11-2 to TRBJ2-7, with 8 bases fitting TRBD2. CDR1 SGHAT and CDR2 FQNNGV come from the germline V gene. This CDR3 has 14 residues. V trimming: 5 bases; J trimming: 7 bases; junction bases outside the gene matches: 10. The CDR3 DNA sequence: TGTGCCAGCAGCGGGCGAGCGGGAGCTTGGGAGCAGTACTTC. Its translation is CASSGRAGAWEQYF.

The chain is built from TRBV11-2 and TRBJ2-7; TRBD1 matches at 7 bases. The germline V gene has CDR1 SGHAT and CDR2 FQNNGV. The CDR3 totals 12 residues. Germline trimming cut 5 bases from V and 6 bases from J; bases unmatched to any gene: 4. CDR3 nucleotide sequence: TGTGCCAGCAGCCAGACAGGGACCGAGCAGTACTTC. It codes for CASSQTGTEQYF.

The chain recombines TRBV27 with TRBJ2-3, with 7 bases matching TRBD1. The CDR3 extends over 12 amino acids. The V and J ends lost 0 bases and 9 bases, in that order; junction bases with no gene match: 0. CDR1 is MNHEY and CDR2 is SMNVEV in the germline V gene (reference sequence). CDR3 protein: CASSLSGQTQYF. The CDR3 nucleotides read TGTGCCAGCAGTTTATCGGGACAGACGCAGTATTTT.

The chain carries TRBV2 and TRBJ2-1; D gene unclear. Germline V CDR1 and CDR2: SNHLY, FYNNEI. Between the trimmed V and J ends, which lost 2 bases and 7 bases, there was a span of 12 bases. This CDR3 is 14 amino acids long. The CDR3 reads CASSERLPGNEQFF. For the CDR3, the DNA is TGTGCCAGCAGTGAACGGCTCCCAGGAAATGAGCAGTTCTTC.

The chain recombines TRBV14 with TRBJ1-1; TRBD1 matches 8 bases. The V and J ends lost 0 bases and 2 bases, in that order; junction bases with no gene match: 8. This CDR3 contains 17 residues. The germline gives CDR1 SGHDN, CDR2 FVKESK. The CDR3 loop reads CASSQDHRQGINTEAFF. As DNA, the CDR3 is TGTGCCAGCAGCCAAGACCACCGACAGGGGATCAACACTGAAGCTTTCTTT.

The rearrangement uses TRBV2 and TRBJ1-1; D is ambiguous. Germline CDR1 SNHLY, CDR2 FYNNEI. With 5 bases removed from V and 8 bases from J, the gap between germline ends came to 9 bases. The CDR3 has 11 amino acids. CDR3 sequence: CASSYPYEAFF. The CDR3 DNA reads TGTGCCAGCAGTTACCCCTACGAAGCTTTCTTT.

V usage is TRBV9 and J usage is TRBJ2-5; D gene uncertain. Deletions cut 0 bases from V and 5 bases from J, with 14 bases between. The CDR3 has 15 amino acids. Germline assignment: CDR1 SGDLS and CDR2 YYNGEE. For the CDR3, the DNA is TGTGCCAGCAGCGTAGACCCCTCGAGTGTGGAGACCCAGTACTTC. It is translated as CASSVDPSSVETQYF.